This T cell receptor (beta chain) was obtained from a study of T cell repertoires in cytomegalovirus infection. Study results and caveats: CMV-specific TCR beta clonotypes restricted by HLA-C dominated the ex vivo response. Cumulative public TCR beta family frequency identified CMV carriers with the relevant HLA.

This clonotype was picked up a small number of times. The target antigen is unknown. The CDR3 loop spans 12 amino acids. The V gene lost 3 bases and the J gene lost 5 bases, with 7 bases spanning the gap. Each CDR3 protein is one row after TCRdb ran MiXCR on the reads. This sample has some 920,000 distinct CDR3 sequences; 30% to 40% occur once, and the top ten carry around an eighth. The chain joins TRBV12-3 or TRBV12-4 to TRBJ1-2; unclear D gene. Source: cultured CD8+ T cells from PBMCs, taken from culture after CMV antigen stimulation. This TCR came from a human donor in good health (CMV status not recorded). Some clones in this sample may be carry-over from other donors' samples. The CDR3 DNA follows: TGTGCCAGCAGTTTGTCCCTTTATGGCTACACCTTC. It specifies CASSLSLYGYTF.